This entry features one T cell receptor (beta chain) sequence. The antigen remains undetermined. Healthy HIV-negative adults with no recent acute infections or vaccinations were recruited as donors. Each donor was a Caucasian adult residing in Nashville, Tennessee. Trimming removed 4 bases from V and 5 bases from J, with 12 bases in between. This CDR3 has 13 residues. CDR1 is SGHRS and CDR2 is YFSETQ in the germline V gene. Profiling relied on immunoSEQ multiplex PCR, and the TCRdb table lists in-frame clones only, not all of them. The data contain hundreds of thousands of clones, 70% to 80% of them singletons. This sample is drawn from a study of shared clonotypes between healthy human individuals. Findings and limits, study-wide: Among donors, clonotype sharing was expected to be affected by sequencing depth. Represented genetic and exposure-history diversity was restricted by having few donors.

The receptor was derived from a woman aged 40 to 49 in good health. Some clones in this sample may be carry-over from other donors' samples. The chain has TRBV5-1 and TRBJ2-5; D possibly uses TRBD1 or TRBD2 (5 bases each). The sample consisted of PBMCs. The CDR3 is CASSRRVAETQYF. In DNA, the CDR3 is TGCGCCAGCAGCCGCAGGGTAGCGGAGACCCAGTACTTC.